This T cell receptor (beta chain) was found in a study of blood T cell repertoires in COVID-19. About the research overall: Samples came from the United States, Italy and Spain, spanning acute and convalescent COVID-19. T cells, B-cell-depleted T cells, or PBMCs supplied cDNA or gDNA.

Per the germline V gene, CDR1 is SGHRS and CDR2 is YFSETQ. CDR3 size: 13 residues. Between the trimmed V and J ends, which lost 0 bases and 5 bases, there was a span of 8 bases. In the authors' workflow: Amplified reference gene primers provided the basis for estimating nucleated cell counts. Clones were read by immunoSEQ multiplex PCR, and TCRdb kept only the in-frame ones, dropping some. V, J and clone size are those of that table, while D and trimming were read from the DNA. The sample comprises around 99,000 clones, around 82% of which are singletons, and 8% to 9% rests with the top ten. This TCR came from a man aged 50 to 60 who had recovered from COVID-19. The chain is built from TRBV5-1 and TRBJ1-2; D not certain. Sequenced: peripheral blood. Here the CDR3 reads CASSLDTSYGYTF. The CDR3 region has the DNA TGCGCCAGCAGCTTGGACACCTCATATGGCTACACCTTC. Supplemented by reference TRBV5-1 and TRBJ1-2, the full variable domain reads KAGVTQTPRYLIKTRGQQVTLSCSPISGHRSVSWYQQTPGQGLQFLFEYFSETQRNKGNFPGRFSGRQFSNSRSEMNVSTLELGDSALYLCASSLDTSYGYTFGSGTRLTVV.